This T cell receptor beta chain was documented in a study of cytomegalovirus exposure and HLA in healthy donors. Per the germline V gene, CDR1 is SGDLS and CDR2 is YYNGEE. The CDR3 sequence is 14 residues long. The trim removed 0 bases at V and 5 bases at J, leaving 2 bases unmatched. It was with 60 Vbeta and 13 Jbeta primers that the PCR ran. The repertoire was sequenced with immunoSEQ multiplex PCR; TCRdb's copy has only in-frame clones and lacks some. This sample has roughly 200,000 clones; roughly 88% occur once, and the top ten carry roughly 0.66%. Findings and caveats of the study: CMV serostatus stood as the only immune exposure information on hand. A missense DCLRE1C variant was associated with V- and J-gene trimming of TCR beta chains in a later analysis, and an independent cohort replicated the association. In a later analysis, most CMV-associated TCR beta chains appeared HLA-restricted.

Concerning this clone: Its antigen is not identified.

The receptor comes from a boy between 2 and 10 years old in good health and CMV-seronegative. The sequenced sample consisted of PBMCs. The chain is built from TRBV9 and TRBJ2-7; 10 positions match TRBD1. The CDR3: CASSVEGTGDEQYF. Written as DNA, the CDR3 is TGTGCCAGCAGCGTAGAAGGGACAGGGGACGAGCAGTACTTC.